This T cell receptor beta chain comes out of a study of T cell responses to AZD1222 COVID-19 vaccine. Across the whole study: Analyses pooled second doses at about 4 or about 12 weeks.

Profiling relied on immunoSEQ multiplex PCR, and the TCRdb table lists in-frame clones only, not all of them. In the table there are 150,000 or so clones, around 90% of which are singletons. Findings and limits, study-wide: Seropositive at baseline were only a handful of AZD1222 recipients. A reported finding is that nearly half of spike-specific TCRs target unmutated variant regions. Donors in the cohort were predominantly white British and more often female, and clonal diversity was possibly underestimated.

The CDR3 totals 12 residues. Trimming removed 7 bases at V and 3 bases at J, with 7 bases between. This clone showed up just once. The antigen remains unidentified. The receptor comes from an adult in good health. The sequencing used peripheral blood, collected on day 0 of AZD1222 vaccination. V gene TRBV12-3 or TRBV12-4 combines with J gene TRBJ1-5; D not certain. CDR3 loop: CASTLANQPQHF. As DNA, the CDR3 is TGTGCCAGCACCCTGGCCAATCAGCCCCAGCATTTT.